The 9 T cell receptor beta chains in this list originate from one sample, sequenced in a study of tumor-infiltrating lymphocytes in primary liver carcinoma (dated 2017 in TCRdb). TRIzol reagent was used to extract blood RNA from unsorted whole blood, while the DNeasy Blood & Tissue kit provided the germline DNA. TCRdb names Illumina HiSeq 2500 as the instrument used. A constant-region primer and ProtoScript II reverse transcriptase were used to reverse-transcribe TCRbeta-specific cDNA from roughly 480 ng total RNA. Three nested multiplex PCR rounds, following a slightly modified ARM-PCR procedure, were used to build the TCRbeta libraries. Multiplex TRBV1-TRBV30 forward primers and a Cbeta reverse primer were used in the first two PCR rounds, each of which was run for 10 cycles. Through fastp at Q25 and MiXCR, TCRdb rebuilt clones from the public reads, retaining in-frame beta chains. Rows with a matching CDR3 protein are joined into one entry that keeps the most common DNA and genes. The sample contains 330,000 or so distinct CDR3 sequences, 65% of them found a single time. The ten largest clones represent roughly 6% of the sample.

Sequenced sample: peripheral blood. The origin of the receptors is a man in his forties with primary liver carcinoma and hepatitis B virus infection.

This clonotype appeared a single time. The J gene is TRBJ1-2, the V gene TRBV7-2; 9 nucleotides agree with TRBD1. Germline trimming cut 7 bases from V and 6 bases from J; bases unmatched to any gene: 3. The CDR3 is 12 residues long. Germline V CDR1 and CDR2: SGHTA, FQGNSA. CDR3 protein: CASNRQGDGYTF. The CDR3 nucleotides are TGTGCCAGCAACCGACAGGGGGATGGCTACACCTTC.

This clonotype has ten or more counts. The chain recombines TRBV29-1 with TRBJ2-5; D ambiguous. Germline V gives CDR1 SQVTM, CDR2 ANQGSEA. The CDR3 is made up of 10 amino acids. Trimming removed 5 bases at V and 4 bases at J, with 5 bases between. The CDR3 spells CSVFVETQYF. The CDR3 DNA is TGCAGCGTTTTTGTAGAGACCCAGTACTTC.

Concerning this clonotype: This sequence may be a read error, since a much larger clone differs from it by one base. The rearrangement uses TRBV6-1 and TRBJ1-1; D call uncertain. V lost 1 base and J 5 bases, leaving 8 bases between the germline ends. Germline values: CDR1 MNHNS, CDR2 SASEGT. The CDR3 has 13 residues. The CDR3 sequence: CASSEVLGTEAFF. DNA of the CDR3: TGTGCCAGCAGTGAAGTGCTCGGGACTGAAGCTTTCTTT.

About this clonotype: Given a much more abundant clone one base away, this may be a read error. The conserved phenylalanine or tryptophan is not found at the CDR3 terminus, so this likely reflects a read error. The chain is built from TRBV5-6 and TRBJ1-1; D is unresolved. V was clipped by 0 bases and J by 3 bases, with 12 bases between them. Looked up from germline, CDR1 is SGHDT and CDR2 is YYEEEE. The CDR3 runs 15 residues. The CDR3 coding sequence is TGTGCCAGCAGCTTGGGGCCGCTTAGGGACACTGAAGCTTTCTAT. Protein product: CASSLGPLRDTEAFY.

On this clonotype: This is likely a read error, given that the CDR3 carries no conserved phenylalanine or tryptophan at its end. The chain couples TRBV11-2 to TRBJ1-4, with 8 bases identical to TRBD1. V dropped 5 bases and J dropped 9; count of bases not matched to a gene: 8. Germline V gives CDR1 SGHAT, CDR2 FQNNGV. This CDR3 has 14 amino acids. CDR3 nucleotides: TGTGCCAGCAGCCAGGACAGGGATGAGAAAAAACTGTTTATT. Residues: CASSQDRDEKKLFI.

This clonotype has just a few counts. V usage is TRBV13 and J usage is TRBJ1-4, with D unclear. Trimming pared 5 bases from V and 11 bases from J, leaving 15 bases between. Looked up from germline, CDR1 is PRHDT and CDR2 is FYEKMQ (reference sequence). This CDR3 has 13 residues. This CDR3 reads CASSLRLREKLFF. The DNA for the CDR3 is TGTGCCAGCAGCCTCAGACTGAGGGAGAAACTGTTTTTT. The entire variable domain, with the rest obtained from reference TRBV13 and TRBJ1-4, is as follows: AAGVIQSPRHLIKEKRETATLKCYPIPRHDTVYWYQQGPGQDPQFLISFYEKMQSDKGSIPDRFSAQQFSDYHSELNMSSLELGDSALYFCASSLRLREKLFFGSGTQLSVL.

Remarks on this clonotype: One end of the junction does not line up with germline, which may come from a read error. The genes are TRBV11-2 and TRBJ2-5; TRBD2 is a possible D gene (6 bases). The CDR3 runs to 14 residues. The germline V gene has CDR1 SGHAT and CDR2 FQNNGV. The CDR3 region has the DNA TGTGCCAGCAGCACGGAGGGAGGTCAAGAGATCCAGTACTTC. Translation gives CASSTEGGQEIQYF.

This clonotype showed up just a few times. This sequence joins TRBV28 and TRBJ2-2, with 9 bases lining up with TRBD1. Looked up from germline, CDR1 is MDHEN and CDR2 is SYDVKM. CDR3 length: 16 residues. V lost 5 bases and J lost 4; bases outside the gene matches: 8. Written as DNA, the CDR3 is TGTGCCAGCAGTCTACTACAGGGACAGGGCACCGGGGAGCTGTTTTTT. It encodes CASSLLQGQGTGELFF.

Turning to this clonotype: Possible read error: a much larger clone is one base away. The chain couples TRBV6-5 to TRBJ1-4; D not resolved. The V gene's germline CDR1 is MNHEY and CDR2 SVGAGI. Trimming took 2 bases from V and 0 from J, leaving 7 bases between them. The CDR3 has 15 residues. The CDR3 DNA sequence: TGTGCCAGCAGTTACGGCAGATCAACTAATGAAAAACTGTTTTTT. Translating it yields CASSYGRSTNEKLFF.